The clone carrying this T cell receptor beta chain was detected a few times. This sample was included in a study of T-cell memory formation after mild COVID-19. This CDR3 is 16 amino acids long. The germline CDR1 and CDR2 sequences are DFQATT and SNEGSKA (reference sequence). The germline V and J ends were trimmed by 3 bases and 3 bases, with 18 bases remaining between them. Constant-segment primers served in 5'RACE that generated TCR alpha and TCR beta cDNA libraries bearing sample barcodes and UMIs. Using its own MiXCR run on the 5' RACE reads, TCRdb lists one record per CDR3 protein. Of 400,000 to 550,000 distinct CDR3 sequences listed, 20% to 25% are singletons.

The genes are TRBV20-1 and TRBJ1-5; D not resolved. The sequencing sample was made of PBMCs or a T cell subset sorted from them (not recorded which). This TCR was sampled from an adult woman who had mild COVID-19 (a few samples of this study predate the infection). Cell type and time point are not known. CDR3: CSASHEFRSSNQPQHF. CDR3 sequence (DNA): TGCAGTGCTAGTCATGAGTTCAGATCTTCCAATCAGCCCCAGCATTTT.